This T cell receptor (beta chain) was captured in a study of T cell repertoires in cytomegalovirus infection. For the study at large: A matching HLA type, together with CMV infection, was signaled by public TCR beta signatures. Points from the study as a whole: CMV-specific TCR beta clonotypes restricted by HLA-C dominated the ex vivo response.

CDR1 is SGHNT and CDR2 is YYREEE in the germline V gene (reference sequence). CDR3 length: 13 amino acids. The V and J ends lost 0 bases and 7 bases respectively, with 10 bases between them. TCRdb processed the reads anew with MiXCR; each CDR3 protein has one entry. The repertoire holds 200,000 to 300,000 distinct CDR3 sequences, roughly an eighth seen once, with 1.5% to 2% in the top ten. As regards this clonotype: Its antigen is unknown.

This chain joins TRBV5-4 and TRBJ1-2; TRBD1 is a possible D gene (6 bases). Sequencing was performed on PBMCs. The clonotype was recovered from a human donor in good health (CMV status not recorded). Some clones in this sample may be carry-over from other donors' samples. The CDR3: CASSLGQGLGYTF. Written as DNA, the CDR3 is TGTGCCAGCAGCTTGGGGCAGGGGCTTGGCTACACCTTC.